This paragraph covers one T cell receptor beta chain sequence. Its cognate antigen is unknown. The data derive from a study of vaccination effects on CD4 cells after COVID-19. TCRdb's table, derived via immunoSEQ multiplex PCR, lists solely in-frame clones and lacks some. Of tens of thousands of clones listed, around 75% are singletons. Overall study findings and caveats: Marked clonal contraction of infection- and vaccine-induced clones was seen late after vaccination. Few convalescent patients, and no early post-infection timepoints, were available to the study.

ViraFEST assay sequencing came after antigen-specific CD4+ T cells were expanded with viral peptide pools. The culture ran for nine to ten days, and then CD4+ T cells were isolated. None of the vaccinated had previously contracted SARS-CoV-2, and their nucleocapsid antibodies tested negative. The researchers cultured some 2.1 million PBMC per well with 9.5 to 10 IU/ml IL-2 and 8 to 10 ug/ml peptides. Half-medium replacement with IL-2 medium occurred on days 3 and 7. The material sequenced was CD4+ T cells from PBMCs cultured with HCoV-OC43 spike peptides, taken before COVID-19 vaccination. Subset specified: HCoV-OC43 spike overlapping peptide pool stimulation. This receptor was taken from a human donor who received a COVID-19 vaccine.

The CDR3 coding sequence is TGTGCCAGCAGTTACTCTGACAGGGGCTTTGGTGGCTACACCTTC. It is translated as CASSYSDRGFGGYTF. The chain uses TRBV6-2 or TRBV6-3 and TRBJ1-2; 8 bases align to TRBD1. V was clipped by 0 bases and J by 7 bases; unmatched bases: 7. This CDR3 is built from 15 residues. Germline CDR1 MNHEY, CDR2 SVGEGT.